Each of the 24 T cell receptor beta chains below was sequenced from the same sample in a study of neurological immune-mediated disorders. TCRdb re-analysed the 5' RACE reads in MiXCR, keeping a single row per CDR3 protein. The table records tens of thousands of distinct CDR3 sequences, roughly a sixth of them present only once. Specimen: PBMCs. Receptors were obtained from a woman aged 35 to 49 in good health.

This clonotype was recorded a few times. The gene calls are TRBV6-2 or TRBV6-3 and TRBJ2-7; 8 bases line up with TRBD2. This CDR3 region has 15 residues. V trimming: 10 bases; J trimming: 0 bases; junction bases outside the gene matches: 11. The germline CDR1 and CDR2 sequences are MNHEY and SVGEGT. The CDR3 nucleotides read TGTGCCAACAAGGCGGGGGGCGCAGTCTCCTACGAGCAGTACTTC. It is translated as CANKAGGAVSYEQYF.

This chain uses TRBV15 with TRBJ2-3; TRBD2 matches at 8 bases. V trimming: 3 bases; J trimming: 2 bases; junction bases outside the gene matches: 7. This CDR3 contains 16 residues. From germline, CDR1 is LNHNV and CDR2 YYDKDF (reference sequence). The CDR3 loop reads CATSSKSGRYTDTQYF. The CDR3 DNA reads TGTGCCACCAGCAGCAAGAGCGGGAGATACACAGATACGCAGTATTTT. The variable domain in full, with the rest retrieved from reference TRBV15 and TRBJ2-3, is DAMVIQNPRYQVTQFGKPVTLSCSQTLNHNVMYWYQQKSSQAPKLLFHYYDKDFNNEADTPDNFQSRRPNTSFCFLDIRSPGLGDTAMYLCATSSKSGRYTDTQYFGPGTRLTVL.

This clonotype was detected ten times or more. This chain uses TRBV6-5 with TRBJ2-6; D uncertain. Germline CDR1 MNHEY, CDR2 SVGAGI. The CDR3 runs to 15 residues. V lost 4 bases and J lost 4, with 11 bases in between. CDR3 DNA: TGTGCCAGCAGTTGGGTGAGGTCAGGGGCCAACGTCCTGACTTTC. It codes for CASSWVRSGANVLTF.

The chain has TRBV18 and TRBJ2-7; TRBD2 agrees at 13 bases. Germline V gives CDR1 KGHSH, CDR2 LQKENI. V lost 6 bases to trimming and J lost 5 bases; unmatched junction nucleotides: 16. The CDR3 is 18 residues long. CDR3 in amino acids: CASSLGLAGELSPHEQYV. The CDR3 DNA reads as TGTGCCAGCTCCCTCGGACTAGCGGGAGAACTCTCTCCCCACGAGCAGTACGTC.

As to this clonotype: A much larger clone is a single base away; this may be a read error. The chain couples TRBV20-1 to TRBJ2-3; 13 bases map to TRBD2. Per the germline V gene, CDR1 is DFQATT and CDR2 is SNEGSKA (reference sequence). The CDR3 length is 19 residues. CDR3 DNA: TGCAGTGCTAGAGATCTAGCACTAGCGGGGGGGCGGGGCACAGATACGCATTATTTT. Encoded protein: CSARDLALAGGRGTDTHYF.

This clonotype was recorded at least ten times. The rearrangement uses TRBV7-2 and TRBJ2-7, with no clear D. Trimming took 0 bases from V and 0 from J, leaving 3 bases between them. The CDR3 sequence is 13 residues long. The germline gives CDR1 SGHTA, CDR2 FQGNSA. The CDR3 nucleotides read TGTGCCAGCAGCTTAGCGGGCTCCTACGAGCAGTACTTC. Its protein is CASSLAGSYEQYF.

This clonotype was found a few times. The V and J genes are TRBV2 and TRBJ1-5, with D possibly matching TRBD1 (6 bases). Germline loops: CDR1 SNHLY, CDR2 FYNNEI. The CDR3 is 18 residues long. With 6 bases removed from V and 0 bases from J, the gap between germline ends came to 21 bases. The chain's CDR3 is CASSDTGTPIYSNQPQHF. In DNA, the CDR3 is TGTGCCAGCAGCGATACCGGGACACCGATTTATAGCAATCAGCCCCAGCATTTT. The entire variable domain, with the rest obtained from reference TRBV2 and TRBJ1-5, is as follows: EPEVTQTPSHQVTQMGQEVILRCVPISNHLYFYWYRQILGQKVEFLVSFYNNEISEKSEIFDDQFSVERPDGSNFTLKIRSTKLEDSAMYFCASSDTGTPIYSNQPQHFGDGTRLSIL.

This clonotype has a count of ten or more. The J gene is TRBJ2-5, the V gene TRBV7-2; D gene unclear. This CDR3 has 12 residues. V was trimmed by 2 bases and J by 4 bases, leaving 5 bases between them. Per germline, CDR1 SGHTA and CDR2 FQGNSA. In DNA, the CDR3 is TGTGCCAGCAGCTTACCCCCAGAGACCCAGTACTTC. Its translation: CASSLPPETQYF.

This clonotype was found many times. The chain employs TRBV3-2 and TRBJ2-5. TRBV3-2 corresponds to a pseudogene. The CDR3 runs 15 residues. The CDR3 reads CASSQDQQFQETQYF. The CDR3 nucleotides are TGTGCCAGCAGCCAAGACCAACAGTTCCAAGAGACCCAGTACTTC.

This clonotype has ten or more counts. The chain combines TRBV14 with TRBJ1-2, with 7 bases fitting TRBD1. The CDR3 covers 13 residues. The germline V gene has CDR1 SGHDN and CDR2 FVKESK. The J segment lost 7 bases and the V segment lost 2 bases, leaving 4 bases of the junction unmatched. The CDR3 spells CASSQMTGIGYTF. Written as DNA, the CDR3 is TGTGCCAGCAGCCAAATGACAGGGATTGGCTACACCTTC.

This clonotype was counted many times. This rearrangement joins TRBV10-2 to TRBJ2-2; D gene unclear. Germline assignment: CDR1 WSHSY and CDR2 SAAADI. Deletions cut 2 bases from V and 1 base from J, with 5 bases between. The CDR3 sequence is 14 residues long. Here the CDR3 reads CASSEGWNTGELFF. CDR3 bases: TGCGCCAGCAGTGAGGGGTGGAACACCGGGGAGCTGTTTTTT.

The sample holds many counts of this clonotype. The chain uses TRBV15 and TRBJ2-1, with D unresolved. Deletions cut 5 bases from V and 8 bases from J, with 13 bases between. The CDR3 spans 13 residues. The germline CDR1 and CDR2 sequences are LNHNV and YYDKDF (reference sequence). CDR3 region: CATSGPRSDEQFF. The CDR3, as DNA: TGTGCCACCAGCGGGCCGAGGTCCGATGAGCAGTTCTTC.

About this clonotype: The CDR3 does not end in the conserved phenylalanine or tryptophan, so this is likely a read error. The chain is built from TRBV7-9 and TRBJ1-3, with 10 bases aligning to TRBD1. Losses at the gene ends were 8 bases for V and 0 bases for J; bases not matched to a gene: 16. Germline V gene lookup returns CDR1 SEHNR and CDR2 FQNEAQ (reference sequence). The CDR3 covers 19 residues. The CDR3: CASCSPGQGMGASGNTIYC. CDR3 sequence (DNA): TGTGCCAGCTGCTCCCCGGGACAGGGGATGGGAGCCTCTGGAAACACCATATATTGT.

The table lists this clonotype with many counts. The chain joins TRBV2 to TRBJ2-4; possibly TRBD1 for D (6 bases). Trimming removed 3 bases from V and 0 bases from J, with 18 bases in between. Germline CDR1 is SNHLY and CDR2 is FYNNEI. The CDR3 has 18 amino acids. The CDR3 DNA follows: TGTGCCAGCAGTGAGGCAGGGGTGGTAACGCTAGCCAAAAACATTCAGTACTTC. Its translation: CASSEAGVVTLAKNIQYF.

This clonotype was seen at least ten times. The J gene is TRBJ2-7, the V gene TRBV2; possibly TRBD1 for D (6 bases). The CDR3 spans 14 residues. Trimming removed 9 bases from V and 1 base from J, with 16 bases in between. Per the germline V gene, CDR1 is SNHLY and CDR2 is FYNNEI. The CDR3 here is CARGQKIDSYEQYF. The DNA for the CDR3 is TGTGCCAGAGGACAGAAGATAGATTCCTACGAGCAGTACTTC.

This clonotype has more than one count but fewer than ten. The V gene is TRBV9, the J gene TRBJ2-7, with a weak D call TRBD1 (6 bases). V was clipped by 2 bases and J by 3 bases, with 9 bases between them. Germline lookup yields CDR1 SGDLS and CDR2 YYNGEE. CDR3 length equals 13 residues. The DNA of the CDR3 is TGTGCCAGCAGCGTGGGACAAAGCTACGAGCAGTACTTC. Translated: CASSVGQSYEQYF.

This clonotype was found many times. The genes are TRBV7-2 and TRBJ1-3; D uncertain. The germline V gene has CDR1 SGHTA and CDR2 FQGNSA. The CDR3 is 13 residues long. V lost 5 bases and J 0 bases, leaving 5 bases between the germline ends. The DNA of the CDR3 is TGTGCCAGCAGCGCTAACTCTGGAAACACCATATATTTT. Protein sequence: CASSANSGNTIYF.

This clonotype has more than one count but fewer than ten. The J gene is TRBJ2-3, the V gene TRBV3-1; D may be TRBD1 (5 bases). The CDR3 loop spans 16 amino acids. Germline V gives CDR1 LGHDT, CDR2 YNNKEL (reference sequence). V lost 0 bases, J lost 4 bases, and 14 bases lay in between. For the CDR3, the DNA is TGTGCCAGCAGCCAAGATTTAACAGGTGGGGCAGATACGCAGTATTTT. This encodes CASSQDLTGGADTQYF.

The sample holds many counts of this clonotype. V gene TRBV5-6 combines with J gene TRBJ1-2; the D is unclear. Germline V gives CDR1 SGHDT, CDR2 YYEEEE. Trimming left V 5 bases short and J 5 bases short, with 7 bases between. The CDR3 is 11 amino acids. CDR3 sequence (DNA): TGTGCCAGCAGTCACGATTATGGCTACACCTTC. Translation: CASSHDYGYTF.

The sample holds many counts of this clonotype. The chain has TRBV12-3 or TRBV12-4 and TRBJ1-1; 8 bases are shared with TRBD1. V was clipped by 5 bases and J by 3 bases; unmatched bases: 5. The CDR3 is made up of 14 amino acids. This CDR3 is CASSPTGGDTEAFF. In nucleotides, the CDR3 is TGTGCCAGCAGTCCCACAGGGGGAGACACTGAAGCTTTCTTT.

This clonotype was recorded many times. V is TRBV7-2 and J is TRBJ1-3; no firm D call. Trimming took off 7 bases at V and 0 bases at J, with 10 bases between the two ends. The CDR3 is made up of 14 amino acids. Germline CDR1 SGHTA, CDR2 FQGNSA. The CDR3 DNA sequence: TGTGCCAGCACCGATAGACGCTCTGGAAACACCATATATTTT. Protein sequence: CASTDRRSGNTIYF.

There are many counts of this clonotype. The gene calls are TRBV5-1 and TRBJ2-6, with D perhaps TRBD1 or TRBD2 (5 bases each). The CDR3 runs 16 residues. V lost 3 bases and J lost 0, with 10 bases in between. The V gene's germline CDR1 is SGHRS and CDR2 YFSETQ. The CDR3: CASSWGDSSGANVLTF. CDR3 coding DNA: TGCGCCAGCAGCTGGGGAGACAGCTCTGGGGCCAACGTCCTGACTTTC.

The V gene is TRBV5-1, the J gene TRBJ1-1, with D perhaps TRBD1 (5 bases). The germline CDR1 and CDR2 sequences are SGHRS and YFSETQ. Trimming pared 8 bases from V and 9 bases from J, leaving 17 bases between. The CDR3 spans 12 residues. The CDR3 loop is CARSPWGTKAFF. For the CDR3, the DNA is TGCGCCAGAAGCCCATGGGGGACTAAAGCTTTCTTT. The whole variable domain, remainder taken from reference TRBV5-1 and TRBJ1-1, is KAGVTQTPRYLIKTRGQQVTLSCSPISGHRSVSWYQQTPGQGLQFLFEYFSETQRNKGNFPGRFSGRQFSNSRSEMNVSTLELGDSALYLCARSPWGTKAFFGQGTRLTVV.

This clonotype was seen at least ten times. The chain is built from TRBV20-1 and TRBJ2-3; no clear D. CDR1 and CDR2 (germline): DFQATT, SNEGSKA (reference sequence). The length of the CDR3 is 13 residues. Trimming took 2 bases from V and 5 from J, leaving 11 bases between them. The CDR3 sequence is CSARMSALDTQYF. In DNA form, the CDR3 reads TGCAGTGCTAGAATGTCGGCCCTAGATACGCAGTATTTT.